The 24 T cell receptor beta chains presented below share a single source sample, sequenced in a study of blood T cell repertoires in COVID-19. Assay: immunoSEQ multiplex PCR; the TCRdb copy retains only in-frame clones and omits some. The profile shows around 310,000 clones, 85% to 90% of them singletons. What was sequenced was peripheral blood. These receptors all come from a woman between 50 and 59 years old with active or convalescent COVID-19.

This sequence joins TRBV5-4 and TRBJ2-1; 7 bases agree with TRBD2. The V segment lost 7 bases and the J segment 9 bases; nucleotides outside the gene matches: 13. Germline V gene data show CDR1 as SGHNT and CDR2 as YYREEE (reference sequence). CDR3 length: 14 amino acids. CDR3: CASLGGSGLGEQFF. CDR3 nucleotide sequence: TGTGCCAGCCTCGGCGGGAGTGGCTTGGGTGAGCAGTTCTTC. The variable domain in full, with the rest retrieved from reference TRBV5-4 and TRBJ2-1, is ETGVTQSPTHLIKTRGQQVTLRCSSQSGHNTVSWYQQALGQGPQFIFQYYREEENGRGNFPPRFSGLQFPNYSSELNVNALELDDSALYLCASLGGSGLGEQFFGPGTRLTVL.

As DNA, the CDR3 is TGCAGCGTCCAGAACAGGGAAAGGTATGGCTACACCTTC. Its protein is CSVQNRERYGYTF. V is TRBV29-1 and J is TRBJ1-2, with D maybe TRBD1 (6 bases). The germline gives CDR1 SQVTM, CDR2 ANQGSEA. V dropped 6 bases and J dropped 5 bases, with 16 bases sitting between them. This CDR3 contains 13 residues.

The chain couples TRBV30 to TRBJ1-3; 7 bases are a match to TRBD1. Looked up from germline, CDR1 is GTSNPN and CDR2 is SVGIG (reference sequence). CDR3 length: 15 residues. J lost 0 bases, V lost 3 bases, and 5 bases had no gene match. CDR3 nucleotides: TGTGCCTGGAGGGTAGGGACAGTCTCTGGAAACACCATATATTTT. Translation: CAWRVGTVSGNTIYF.

This clone came up a few times. The gene calls are TRBV4-2 and TRBJ2-7; 13 bases are a match to TRBD2. Germline V gives CDR1 LGHNA, CDR2 YNFKEQ. This CDR3 is built from 15 residues. Unmatched junction bases numbered 2, after V lost 0 bases and J lost 6 bases. DNA for the CDR3: TGTGCCAGCAGCCAAGAACTAGCGGGGGGGTTCGAGCAGTACTTC. Protein: CASSQELAGGFEQYF.

The chain joins TRBV28 to TRBJ1-6; 7 bases align to TRBD1. The germline gives CDR1 MDHEN, CDR2 SYDVKM. The CDR3 contains 13 residues. With 6 bases clipped from V and 7 bases from J, the junction kept 3 bases outside the gene matches. This chain's CDR3 is CASRGDSNSPLHF. The CDR3 coding sequence is TGTGCCAGCAGGGGGGACAGCAATTCACCCCTCCACTTT.

Points on this clone: The DNA is omitted, as the CDR3 cannot be located on it reliably, and the CDR3 follows TCRdb's listing. This chain joins TRBV21-1 and TRBJ1-1; the D call TRBD1 from the table was never checked on the DNA. TRBV21-1 is designated a pseudogene. The CDR3 spans 18 amino acids, including both terminal residues. This CDR3 is CASSNVGQGATMNTEAFF.

The rearrangement joins TRBV30 to TRBJ1-5; 8 bases line up with TRBD1. The CDR3 covers 14 residues. V shed 2 bases and J 3 bases; nucleotides not matched to a gene: 3. Germline lookup yields CDR1 GTSNPN and CDR2 SVGIG (reference sequence). The CDR3 region has the DNA TGTGCCTGGAGTCCGACAGGGGTCAATCAGCCCCAGCATTTT. It codes for CAWSPTGVNQPQHF. The variable domain in full, completed from reference TRBV30 and TRBJ1-5, reads SQTIHQWPATLVQPVGSPLSLECTVEGTSNPNLYWYRQAAGRGLQLLFYSVGIGQISSEVPQNLSASRPQDRQFILSSKKLLLSDSGFYLCAWSPTGVNQPQHFGDGTRLSIL.

V and J are TRBV29-1 and TRBJ2-1; no clear D gene. CDR1 is SQVTM, CDR2 ANQGSEA, per germline. The CDR3 has 14 residues. V was pared by 3 bases and J by 3 bases, with 12 bases between. The CDR3 loop is CSVERPEVYNEQFF. CDR3 bases: TGCAGCGTTGAGCGTCCCGAAGTCTACAATGAGCAGTTCTTC.

This rearrangement joins TRBV6-5 to TRBJ1-2, with 10 bases matching TRBD1. Germline V lookup: CDR1 MNHEY, CDR2 SVGAGI. V shed 4 bases, J shed 8 bases, and the junction held 10 bases outside the gene matches. CDR3 length: 15 residues. CDR3 in DNA: TGTGCCAGCAGTTCCTCTTCAGGGACAGGGGAAGGCTACACCTTC. Protein: CASSSSSGTGEGYTF.

Only a few counts were recorded for this clone. J is TRBJ1-1 and V is TRBV3-1 (or the pseudogene TRBV3-2), with unresolved D. CDR3 length: 15 amino acids. Germline V gene lookup returns CDR1 LGHDT and CDR2 YNNKEL (reference sequence). V lost 4 bases to trimming and J lost 1 base, with 13 bases between them. The CDR3 nucleotides are TGTGCCAGCAGCCCCAATGGAGTGTCGAACACTGAAGCTTTCTTT. Protein: CASSPNGVSNTEAFF.

As to this clone: The same CDR3 arises from other DNA sequences in this sample as well. The rearrangement links TRBV15 to TRBJ1-5, with D tentatively TRBD1 (5 bases). V was trimmed by 5 bases and J by 2 bases, leaving 10 bases between them. Germline assignment: CDR1 LNHNV and CDR2 YYDKDF (reference sequence). The CDR3 runs 14 residues. The CDR3 DNA follows: TGTGCCACCAGCGGGGGGAAGGGCAATCAGCCCCAGCATTTT. It specifies CATSGGKGNQPQHF.

The V gene is TRBV6-1, the J gene TRBJ2-6; D may be TRBD1 (6 bases). Germline V gives CDR1 MNHNS, CDR2 SASEGT. Trimming left V 2 bases short and J 2 bases short, with 7 bases between. This CDR3 contains 15 residues. The chain's CDR3 is CASSETGTGANVLTF. DNA of the CDR3: TGTGCCAGCAGTGAAACAGGGACTGGGGCCAACGTCCTGACTTTC.

The J gene is TRBJ2-7, the V gene TRBV5-4; perhaps TRBD1 as D (6 bases). The CDR3 runs to 16 residues. With 2 bases removed from V and 2 bases from J, the gap between germline ends came to 17 bases. Germline values: CDR1 SGHNT, CDR2 YYREEE (reference sequence). The CDR3 DNA follows: TGTGCCAGCAGCTTCCCCCCAGGGACAAGCGCCTACGAGCAGTACTTC. Protein sequence: CASSFPPGTSAYEQYF.

V and J are TRBV4-1 and TRBJ2-5, with 11 bases that match TRBD1. V was clipped by 3 bases and J by 3 bases; unmatched bases: 3. The V gene's germline CDR1 is MGHRA and CDR2 YSYEKL. CDR3 size: 15 residues. For the CDR3, the DNA is TGCGCCAGCAGCCACCGGACAGGGGGCGAAGAGACCCAGTACTTC. Translation gives CASSHRTGGEETQYF.

V and J are TRBV19 and TRBJ2-2; tentative D call: TRBD2 (6 bases). V was cut by 7 bases and J by 6 bases, with 12 bases left in between. Germline CDR1 is LNHDA and CDR2 is SQIVND (reference sequence). The CDR3 runs to 13 residues. The CDR3 sequence is CASKREVAGELFF. In nucleotides, the CDR3 is TGTGCCAGTAAAAGGGAGGTTGCCGGGGAGCTGTTTTTT.

The chain uses TRBV15 and TRBJ1-1, with 9 bases that match TRBD1. Germline V gives CDR1 LNHNV, CDR2 YYDKDF (reference sequence). J was trimmed by 2 bases and V by 3 bases; bases with no gene match: 7. This CDR3 has 16 residues. The CDR3 loop is CATSRTTGGLNTEAFF. CDR3 nucleotide sequence: TGTGCCACCAGCAGGACCACAGGGGGCTTAAACACTGAAGCTTTCTTT.

The J gene is TRBJ2-1, the V gene TRBV7-2; D ambiguous. Trimming removed 4 bases at V and 9 bases at J, with 13 bases between. CDR1 is SGHTA and CDR2 is FQGNSA in the germline V gene. This CDR3 has 13 residues. CDR3 nucleotides: TGTGCCAGCAGCTCATCTAGGTCCAGTGAGCAGTTCTTC. Encoded protein: CASSSSRSSEQFF.

This clone was seen a few times. The V gene is TRBV15, the J gene TRBJ1-2; possible D gene TRBD1, 6 bases. The V gene lost 2 bases and the J gene lost 4 bases, with 11 bases spanning the gap. From germline, CDR1 is LNHNV and CDR2 YYDKDF (reference sequence). CDR3 size: 14 residues. The CDR3 reads CATSRNTGPYGYTF. The CDR3 nucleotides are TGTGCCACCAGCAGAAACACAGGGCCCTATGGCTACACCTTC.

The J gene is TRBJ2-1, the V gene TRBV10-3, with 8 nucleotides matching TRBD2. J gave up 4 bases and V 2 bases, and 4 bases lay outside the gene matches. Germline assignment: CDR1 ENHRY and CDR2 SYGVKD. The length of the CDR3 is 15 residues. CDR3 sequence: CAISERGGVYNEQFF. Here the CDR3 DNA reads TGTGCCATCAGTGAGCGGGGGGGCGTTTACAATGAGCAGTTCTTC.

The CDR3 nucleotides are TGTGCCAGCTCGAGACCGGGGATCAATCAGCCCCAGCATTTT. Residues: CASSRPGINQPQHF. The V and J genes are TRBV7-2 and TRBJ1-5, with D uncertain. Germline loops: CDR1 SGHTA, CDR2 FQGNSA. Trimming pared 8 bases from V and 3 bases from J, leaving 14 bases between. This CDR3 contains 14 residues. Filled out from reference TRBV7-2 and TRBJ1-5, the complete variable domain reads GAGVSQSPSNKVTEKGKDVELRCDPISGHTALYWYRQSLGQGLEFLIYFQGNSAPDKSGLPSDRFSAERTGGSVSTLTIQRTQQEDSAVYLCASSRPGINQPQHFGDGTRLSIL.

V is TRBV3-1 (or the pseudogene TRBV3-2) and J is TRBJ1-3; no clear D. Per germline, CDR1 LGHDT and CDR2 YNNKEL (reference sequence). Trimming shortened V by 6 bases and J by 0 bases, and 18 bases separated the two germline ends. CDR3 length equals 17 residues. This chain's CDR3 is CASSYRENRLSGNTIYF. The CDR3 DNA is TGTGCCAGCAGTTACCGCGAAAACCGCCTCTCTGGAAACACCATATATTTT.

The rearrangement links TRBV5-1 to TRBJ2-7; TRBD1 matches 8 bases. CDR1 is SGHRS, CDR2 YFSETQ, per germline. The CDR3 sequence is 14 residues long. The J segment lost 5 bases and the V segment lost 5 bases, leaving 9 bases of the junction unmatched. Written as DNA, the CDR3 is TGCGCCAGCAGTGGCGGGACAGGTCCAAACGAGCAGTACTTC. It yields the protein CASSGGTGPNEQYF.

The chain joins TRBV4-2 to TRBJ2-5, with a possible D match to TRBD2 (5 bases). The CDR3 is made up of 15 amino acids. Per the germline V gene, CDR1 is LGHNA and CDR2 is YNFKEQ. V lost 3 bases and J lost 3, with 14 bases in between. CDR3 region: CASSQSKRLKETQYF. In nucleotides, the CDR3 is TGTGCCAGCAGCCAGAGCAAGCGGCTCAAAGAGACCCAGTACTTC.

The chain links TRBV19 to TRBJ1-4; 11 positions agree with TRBD1. The ends lost 6 bases at V and 6 bases at J; junction bases unmatched: 3. The CDR3 is 14 amino acids. In germline, CDR1 is LNHDA, CDR2 SQIVND (reference sequence). CDR3 bases: TGTGCCAGTAGCATGGACAGGGGGCATGAAAAACTGTTTTTT. This gives the protein CASSMDRGHEKLFF.